This TCR beta chain originates from a study of beta chain features in type 1 diabetes (dated by TCRdb to about 2018). Regarding the study in general: No differences in mean age, gender distribution, total cell number or subset yield were found between patients and healthy donors. Regulatory and stem cell-like memory subsets were isolated from only 8 patients and 8 healthy donors, whereas naive and central memory subsets came from all 28 donors. In the study, recently diagnosed type 1 diabetes patients and matched healthy donors were compared on the TCRB repertoires of their sorted circulating CD4+ T cell subsets. A total of around 110,000,000 sorted cells were examined across all samples, and RNA yield correlated strongly with the number of cells per subset. On the study overall, not on this receptor specifically: Patients with type 1 diabetes made fewer insertions and deleted more nucleotides at VDJ recombination sites, implying thymic rearrangement abnormalities. In all four CD4+ subsets, TCRB CDR3 length was moderately but significantly shorter in type 1 diabetes patients. PCR might favor shorter templates, but patient and control samples were amplified and corrected together, so any skew would affect both groups equally. Because cDNA was sequenced instead of genomic DNA, activated cells with high expression could be over-represented, although the groups did not differ in activation or CD3 levels. Because the HLA sub-analyses included only small numbers of individuals, any influence of HLA type on TCRB rearrangement was left unresolved. Naive, central memory and regulatory TCRB repertoires appeared more similar among patients than among healthy donors.

In the case of this clone: The antigen it recognizes is unknown. The sample holds no much larger clone one base away, and base qualities are not on file.

CDR1 WSHSY and CDR2 SAAADI are derived from the germline V gene. Trimming takes 3 bases off V and 5 bases off J; junction bases not matched to a gene: 6. From cysteine to phenylalanine, the CDR3 is 16 amino acids long. Only the CDR3 portion is preserved as DNA: 48 bases, with reading frame beginning at the first base. The entire isolated RNA was reverse transcribed using the High Capacity cDNA Reverse Transcription Kit, and thus expressed TCRB transcripts were sequenced. Deep immunoSEQ sequencing was applied to naive, central memory and regulatory T cell samples, giving an average of about 3.8 million total reads per sample. After sorted cells were lysed in RLT buffer, RNA was extracted with DNase-treated RNeasy Micro or Mini kits, with the choice depending on cell number. Each cell subset was processed on its own to prevent cross-contamination, while patient and healthy donor samples were processed together. The immunoSEQ multiplex PCR was used to amplify TCRB sequences from cDNA, generating 87-bp fragments that spanned the CDR3 region. Sequencing of the amplicons was done on the Illumina HiSeq platform. Regarding the original processing steps: Synthetic template baselines were used to correct PCR bias computationally, reads within Hamming distance 2 were collapsed, and singletons that could not be merged were discarded. By aligning reads against IMGT, V, D and J genes, CDR3 length, and insertions or deletions at six rearrangement sites were assigned. Within each subset, clonotype counts were normalized to the number of sorted cells before true diversity and Gini coefficients were calculated with the tcR R package. The overlap coefficient, calculated on TCRB nucleotide sequences, was used to quantify repertoire sharing. Held by TCRdb, this immuneACCESS table contains in-frame sequences only and omits some clones. Under half of the omission traces to an unresolved V gene where checked; the cause of the rest is unknown. The V and J calls and clone size were taken over from that table, and D and trimming were inferred from the DNA. For this sample the table gives roughly 140,000 clones, of which about 7.3% were detected only once. The ten largest account for almost 0.65% of the sample.

From each donor, a single peripheral blood sample of around 120 mL on average was drawn into heparinised tubes. A BD FACSAria II was used to sort naive, central memory, regulatory and stem cell-like memory CD4+ T cells with a panel that included CD45RO, CCR7, CD25, CD127, CD95 and CD27. A purity above 95% was achieved for all sorted populations. PBMCs were separated immediately by Lymphoprep density gradient centrifugation and were stained directly, without being cultured. Samples were stained and sorted in pairs, with one healthy donor and one patient per experiment, so that batch effects were minimized.

The clonotype originates from a man aged 18-30 years in good health. The V and J segments used are TRBV10-2 and TRBJ2-2, with 10 bases matching TRBD2. Source material: central memory CD4+ T cells from blood. Read as DNA, the sequence is TGCGCCAGCAGTGATCGAGCGGGAGGGTTGACCGGGGAGCTGTTTTTT. Its protein reads: CASSDRAGGLTGELFF.